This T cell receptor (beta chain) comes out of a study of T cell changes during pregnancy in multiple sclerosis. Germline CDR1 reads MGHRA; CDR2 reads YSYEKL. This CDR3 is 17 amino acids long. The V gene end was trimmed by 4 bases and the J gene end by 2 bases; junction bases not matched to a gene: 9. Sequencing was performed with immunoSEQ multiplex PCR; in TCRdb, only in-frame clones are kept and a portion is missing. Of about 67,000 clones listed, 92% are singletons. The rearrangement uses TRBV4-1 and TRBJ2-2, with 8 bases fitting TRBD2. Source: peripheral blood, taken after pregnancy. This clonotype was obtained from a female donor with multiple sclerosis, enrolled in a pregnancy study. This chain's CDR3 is CASSPSQSGRNTGELFF. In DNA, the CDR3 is TGCGCCAGCAGCCCCAGCCAAAGCGGGAGAAACACCGGGGAGCTGTTTTTT.